This TCR beta chain was profiled in a study of patients and donors after allogeneic stem cell transplantation (dated by TCRdb to about 2020). With regard to this clonotype: Its antigen has not been determined. Base qualities are not provided; no much larger clone lies one nucleotide away.

Libraries were prepared through RT-PCR. The reads were generated on a NextSeq 550. In TCRdb, the public reads were trimmed at Q25 with fastp and aligned with MiXCR, with productive beta chains retained. Rows merge per CDR3 protein into single entries with the most common DNA and genes. Counted in this sample were fewer than 180,000 distinct CDR3 sequences; about 40% of them appeared once. The ten most abundant clones make up about 50% of the sample. The CDR3 goes from the cysteine to the phenylalanine over 13 residues. Kept here is only the CDR3 DNA, which spans 39 bases and is read in frame from base 1. V drops 5 bases and J drops 4 bases, leaving 8 bases in between.

The sequence was collected from a human donor who was either an allogeneic HSCT recipient or a stem cell or donor lymphocyte infusion donor (not recorded which). It is not recorded whose cells these are; they may come from a transplant donor. The chain is encoded by TRBV12-3 or TRBV12-4 joined to TRBJ1-4; the D gene is not confidently resolved. Sequences were obtained from blood, either unsorted or a sorted T cell fraction (not recorded which). The nucleotide sequence is TGTGCCAGCAGTGAGGACCTTAATGAAAAACTGTTTTTT. Its coded protein is CASSEDLNEKLFF.